This record covers a single T cell receptor (beta chain). Primers: 60 Vbeta forward and 13 Jbeta reverse. Repertoires were generated with immunoSEQ multiplex PCR, while TCRdb's copy carries only in-frame clones and drops some. Altogether about 140,000 clones are present, roughly two thirds being singletons, with the ten largest covering about 1.7%. CDR3 length: 16 amino acids. CDR1 KGHSH and CDR2 LQKENI come from the germline V gene. Trimming at V came to 3 bases and at J to 5 bases, leaving 6 bases not matched to a gene. This sample is drawn from a study of cytomegalovirus exposure and HLA in healthy donors.

This receptor was obtained from a male donor in good health and CMV-seronegative. J is TRBJ1-5 and V is TRBV18, with TRBD1 identical over 11 bases. Sample: PBMCs. The CDR3 is CASSPGQGATDQPQHF. In DNA form, the CDR3 reads TGTGCCAGCTCACCCGGACAGGGGGCAACAGATCAGCCCCAGCATTTT.